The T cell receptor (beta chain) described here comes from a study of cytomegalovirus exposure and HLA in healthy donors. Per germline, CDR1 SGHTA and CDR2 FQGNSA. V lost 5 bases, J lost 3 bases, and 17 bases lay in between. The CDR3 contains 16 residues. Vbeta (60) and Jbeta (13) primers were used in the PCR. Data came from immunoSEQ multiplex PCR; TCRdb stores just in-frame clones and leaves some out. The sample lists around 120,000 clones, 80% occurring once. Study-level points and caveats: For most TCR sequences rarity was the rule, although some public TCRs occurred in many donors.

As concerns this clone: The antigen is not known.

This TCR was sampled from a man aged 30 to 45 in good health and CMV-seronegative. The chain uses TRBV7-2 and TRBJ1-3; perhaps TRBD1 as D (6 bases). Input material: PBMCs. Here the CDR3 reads CASSERGSVFGNTIYF. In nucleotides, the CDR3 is TGTGCCAGCAGCGAGAGGGGGAGTGTTTTTGGAAACACCATATATTTT.